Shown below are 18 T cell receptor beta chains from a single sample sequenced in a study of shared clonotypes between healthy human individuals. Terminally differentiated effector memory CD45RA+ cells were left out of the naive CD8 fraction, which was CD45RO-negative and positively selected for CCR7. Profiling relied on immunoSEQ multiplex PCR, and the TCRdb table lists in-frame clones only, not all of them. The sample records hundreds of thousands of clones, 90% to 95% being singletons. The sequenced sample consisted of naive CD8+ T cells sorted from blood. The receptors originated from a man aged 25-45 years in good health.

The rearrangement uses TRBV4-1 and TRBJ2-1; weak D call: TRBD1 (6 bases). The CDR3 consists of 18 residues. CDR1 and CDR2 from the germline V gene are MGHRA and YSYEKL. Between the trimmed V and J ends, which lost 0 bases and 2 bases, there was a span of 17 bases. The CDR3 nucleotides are TGCGCCAGCAGCCAAGAAGGGGGTGGCGACTTCCCCTACAATGAGCAGTTCTTC. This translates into CASSQEGGGDFPYNEQFF.

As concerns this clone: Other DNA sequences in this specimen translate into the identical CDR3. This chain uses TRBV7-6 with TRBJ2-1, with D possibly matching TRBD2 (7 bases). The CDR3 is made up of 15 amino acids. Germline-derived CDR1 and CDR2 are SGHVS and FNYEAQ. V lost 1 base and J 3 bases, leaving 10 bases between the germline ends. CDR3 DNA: TGTGCCAGCAGCTTAGAGGGGGGGAGCTACAATGAGCAGTTCTTC. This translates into CASSLEGGSYNEQFF.

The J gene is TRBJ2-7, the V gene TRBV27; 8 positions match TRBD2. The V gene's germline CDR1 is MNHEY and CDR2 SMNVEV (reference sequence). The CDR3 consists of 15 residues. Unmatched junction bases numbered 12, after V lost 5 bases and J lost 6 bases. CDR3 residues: CASSAKPGLVGEQYF. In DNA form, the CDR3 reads TGTGCCAGCAGTGCCAAACCGGGACTAGTTGGCGAGCAGTACTTC.

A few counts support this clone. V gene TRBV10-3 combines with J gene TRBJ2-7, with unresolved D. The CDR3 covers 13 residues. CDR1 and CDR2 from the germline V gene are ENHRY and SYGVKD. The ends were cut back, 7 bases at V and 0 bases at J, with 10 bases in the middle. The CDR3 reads CAIMEASSYEQYF. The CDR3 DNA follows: TGTGCCATCATGGAAGCTAGCTCCTACGAGCAGTACTTC.

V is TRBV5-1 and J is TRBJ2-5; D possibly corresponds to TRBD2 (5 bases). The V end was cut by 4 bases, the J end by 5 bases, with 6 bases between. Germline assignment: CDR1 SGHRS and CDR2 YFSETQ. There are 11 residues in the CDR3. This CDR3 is CASSTGETQYF. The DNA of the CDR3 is TGCGCCAGCAGCACGGGGGAGACCCAGTACTTC.

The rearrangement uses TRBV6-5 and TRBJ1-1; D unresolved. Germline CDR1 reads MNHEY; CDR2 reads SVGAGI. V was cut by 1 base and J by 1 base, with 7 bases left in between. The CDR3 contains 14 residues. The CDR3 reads CASSYYSANTEAFF. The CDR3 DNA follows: TGTGCCAGCAGTTACTATTCAGCGAACACTGAAGCTTTCTTT.

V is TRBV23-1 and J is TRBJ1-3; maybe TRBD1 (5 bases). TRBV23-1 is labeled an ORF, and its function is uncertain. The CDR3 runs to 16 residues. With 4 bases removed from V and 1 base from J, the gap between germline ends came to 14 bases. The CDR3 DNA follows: TGCGCCAGCAGTCTTTCCAGGGAGGGTTCTGGAAACACCATATATTTT. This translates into CASSLSREGSGNTIYF.

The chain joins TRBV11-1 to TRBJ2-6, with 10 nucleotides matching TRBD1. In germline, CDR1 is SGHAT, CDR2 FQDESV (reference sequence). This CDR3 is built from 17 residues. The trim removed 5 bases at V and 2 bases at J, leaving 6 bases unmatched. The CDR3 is CASSHIGTGAGANVLTF. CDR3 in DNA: TGTGCCAGCAGCCATATTGGGACAGGGGCTGGGGCCAACGTCCTGACTTTC.

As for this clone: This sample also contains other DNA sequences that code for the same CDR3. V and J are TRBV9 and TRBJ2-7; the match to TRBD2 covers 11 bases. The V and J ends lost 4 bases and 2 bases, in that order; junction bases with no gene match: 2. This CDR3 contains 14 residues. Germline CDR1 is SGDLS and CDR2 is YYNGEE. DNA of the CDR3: TGTGCCAGCAGCCTAGCGGGAGGAACCTACGAGCAGTACTTC. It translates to CASSLAGGTYEQYF.

CDR3 in amino acids: CASSFDSGSGANVLTF. The DNA for the CDR3 is TGTGCCAGCAGCTTCGACTCTGGGTCCGGGGCCAACGTCCTGACTTTC. The chain joins TRBV5-5 to TRBJ2-6; D is uncertain. Deletions cut 2 bases from V and 4 bases from J, with 13 bases between. In germline, CDR1 is SGHKS, CDR2 YYEKEE (reference sequence). This CDR3 is 16 amino acids long.

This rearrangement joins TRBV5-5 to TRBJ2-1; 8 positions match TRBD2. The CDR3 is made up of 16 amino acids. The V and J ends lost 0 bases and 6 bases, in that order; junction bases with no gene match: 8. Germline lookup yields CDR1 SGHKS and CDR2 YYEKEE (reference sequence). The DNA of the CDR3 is TGTGCCAGCAGCTTGGTTGGCCTAGCGGGTTCCAATGAGCAGTTCTTC. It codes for CASSLVGLAGSNEQFF.

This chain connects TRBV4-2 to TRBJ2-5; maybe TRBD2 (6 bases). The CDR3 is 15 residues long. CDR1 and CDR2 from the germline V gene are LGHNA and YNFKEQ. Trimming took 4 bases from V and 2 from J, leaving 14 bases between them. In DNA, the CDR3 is TGTGCCAGCAGCCGAACCATAGCGGTGCAAGAGACCCAGTACTTC. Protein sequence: CASSRTIAVQETQYF.

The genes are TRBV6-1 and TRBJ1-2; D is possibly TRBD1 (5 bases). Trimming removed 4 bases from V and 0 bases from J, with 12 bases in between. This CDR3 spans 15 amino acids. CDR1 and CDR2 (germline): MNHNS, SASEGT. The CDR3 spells CASSARGSTNYGYTF. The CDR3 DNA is TGTGCCAGCAGTGCTCGGGGGTCTACTAACTATGGCTACACCTTC.

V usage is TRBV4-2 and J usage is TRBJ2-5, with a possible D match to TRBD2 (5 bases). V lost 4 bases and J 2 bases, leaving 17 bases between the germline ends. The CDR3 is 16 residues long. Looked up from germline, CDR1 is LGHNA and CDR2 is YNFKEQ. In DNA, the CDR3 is TGTGCCAGCAGCCCCCGGCGGGTGTTGGGGCAAGAGACCCAGTACTTC. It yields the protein CASSPRRVLGQETQYF.

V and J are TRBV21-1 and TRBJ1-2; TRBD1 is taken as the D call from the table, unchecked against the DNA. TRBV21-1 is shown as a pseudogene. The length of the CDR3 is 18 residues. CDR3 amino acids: CASVNLGGTGGTNYGYTF. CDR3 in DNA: TGTGCCAGCGTCAACCTGGGGGGGACAGGGGGCACTAACTATGGCTACACCTTC.

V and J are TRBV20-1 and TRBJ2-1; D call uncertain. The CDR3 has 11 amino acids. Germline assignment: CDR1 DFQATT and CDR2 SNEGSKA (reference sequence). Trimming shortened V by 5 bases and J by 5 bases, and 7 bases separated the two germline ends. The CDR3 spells CSAWRNNEQFF. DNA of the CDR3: TGCAGTGCTTGGAGAAACAATGAGCAGTTCTTC.

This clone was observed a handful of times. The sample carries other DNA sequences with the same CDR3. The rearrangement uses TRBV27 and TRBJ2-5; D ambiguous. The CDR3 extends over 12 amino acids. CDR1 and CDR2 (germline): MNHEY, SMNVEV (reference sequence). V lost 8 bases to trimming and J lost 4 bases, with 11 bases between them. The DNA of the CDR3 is TGTGCCAGCGTCGGCTTGGGAGAGACCCAGTACTTC. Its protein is CASVGLGETQYF.

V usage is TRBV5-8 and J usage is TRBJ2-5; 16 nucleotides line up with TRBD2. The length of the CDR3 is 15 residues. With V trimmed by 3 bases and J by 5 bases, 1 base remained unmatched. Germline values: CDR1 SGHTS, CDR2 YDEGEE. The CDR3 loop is CASSSGLAGGETQYF. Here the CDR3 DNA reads TGTGCCAGCAGCTCGGGACTAGCGGGAGGGGAGACCCAGTACTTC.